This T cell receptor beta chain originates from a study of T cell repertoires in cytomegalovirus infection. For the study at large: Public TCR beta signature analysis indicated the presence of both CMV infection and matching HLA type. General observations from the study: There were carriers of CMV plus the relevant HLA, and cumulative public TCR beta family frequency identified them. CMV-specific HLA-C-restricted TCR beta clonotypes dominated the ex vivo response.

Trimming removed 4 bases from V and 0 bases from J, with 16 bases in between. Germline loops: CDR1 SGHTA, CDR2 FQGNSA. The CDR3 is 16 amino acids. TCRdb recomputed calls from the reads with MiXCR, one row per CDR3 protein. The sample yields around 260,000 distinct CDR3 sequences, less than 9.5% seen once. This clonotype has ten or more counts. The antigen remains unidentified. The chain has TRBV7-2 and TRBJ2-7; no clear D. Sequencing was performed on PBMCs. This sequence originates from a human donor in good health (CMV status not recorded). Some clones in this sample may be carry-over from other donors' samples. DNA of the CDR3: TGTGCCAGCAGCTACGATCGGGCCCCTCTCTCCTACGAGCAGTACTTC. As protein: CASSYDRAPLSYEQYF.